A single sample gave rise to the 11 T cell receptor beta chains below, sequenced in a study of T-cell reconstitution after alpha-beta-depleted transplantation in children. A library of TCRbeta sequences, prepared with unique molecular identifiers, was generated. TCRdb independently ran MiXCR on the PCR reads; one entry per CDR3 protein. The table includes 500,000 to 650,000 distinct CDR3 sequences, roughly 10% detected once. The sample in question was PBMCs, mostly from graft donor cells, obtained 180 days after TCRalphabeta/CD19-depleted stem cell transplant. All receptors derive from a female patient aged 2-9 years who had a stem cell transplant for aplastic anemia, so the T cells may come from the graft donor.

A few counts support this clonotype. The rearrangement joins TRBV11-2 to TRBJ2-7, with TRBD2 identical over 7 bases. The length of the CDR3 is 14 residues. V trimming: 5 bases; J trimming: 9 bases; junction bases outside the gene matches: 13. CDR1 and CDR2 from the germline V gene are SGHAT and FQNNGV. The chain's CDR3 is CASSPTRTSVGQYV. The CDR3 region has the DNA TGTGCCAGCAGCCCTACCCGGACTAGTGTTGGGCAGTACGTC.

This clonotype was detected ten times or more. The chain employs TRBV28 and TRBJ2-3; 7 nucleotides align to TRBD1. With V trimmed by 3 bases and J by 0 bases, 9 bases remained unmatched. This CDR3 has 17 amino acids. The germline gives CDR1 MDHEN, CDR2 SYDVKM. The CDR3 sequence is CASSFPGTETSTDTQYF. Written as DNA, the CDR3 is TGTGCCAGCAGTTTCCCCGGGACAGAGACTAGCACAGATACGCAGTATTTT.

This clonotype was detected only a few times. The J gene is TRBJ2-6, the V gene TRBV12-3 or TRBV12-4; perhaps D is TRBD1 or TRBD2 (5 bases each). The ends were cut back, 6 bases at V and 1 base at J, with 13 bases in the middle. The CDR3 runs to 16 residues. CDR3 nucleotide sequence: TGTGCCAGCAGAGGGACGGAGCGGTCTGGGGCCAACGTCCTGACTTTC. Its translation: CASRGTERSGANVLTF.

This clonotype was counted a single time. CDR3 sequence (DNA): TGTGCCAGCAGCCCTCAGGGAGGGCCCTCCTACGAGCAGTACTTC. Protein sequence: CASSPQGGPSYEQYF. The chain joins TRBV3-1 to TRBJ2-7; TRBD2 agrees at 7 bases. V lost 4 bases, J lost 0 bases, and 6 bases stayed unmatched. CDR3 length: 15 amino acids. Germline V gene data show CDR1 as LGHDT and CDR2 as YNNKEL (reference sequence).

This clonotype has more than one count but fewer than ten. The chain recombines TRBV18 with TRBJ2-7; D is tentatively TRBD1 or TRBD2 (5 bases each). The CDR3 covers 14 residues. CDR1 and CDR2 (germline): KGHSH, LQKENI. V was shortened by 6 bases and J by 4 bases, with 16 bases between the two germline ends. The CDR3 region is CASSQLQGGYEQYF. The CDR3 bases are TGTGCCAGCTCCCAACTCCAGGGCGGGTACGAGCAGTACTTC.

This clonotype showed up just a few times. This chain joins TRBV24-1 and TRBJ2-3, with unresolved D. The CDR3 has 12 amino acids. In germline, CDR1 is KGHDR, CDR2 SFDVKD. V gave up 0 bases and J gave up 4 bases, with 1 base separating them. The DNA of the CDR3 is TGTGCCACCAGTGATTTGTCAGATACGCAGTATTTT. It codes for CATSDLSDTQYF.

The sample holds many counts of this clonotype. The genes are TRBV5-4 and TRBJ2-2; the match to TRBD1 covers 7 bases. V was clipped by 4 bases and J by 0 bases; unmatched bases: 3. Germline values: CDR1 SGHNT, CDR2 YYREEE (reference sequence). CDR3 length: 15 amino acids. This CDR3 reads CASSTGTANTGELFF. The CDR3 DNA sequence: TGTGCCAGCAGCACCGGGACAGCGAACACCGGGGAGCTGTTTTTT.

A few counts support this clonotype. The chain employs TRBV28 and TRBJ2-3, with D possibly being TRBD2 (6 bases). The CDR3 has 15 residues. CDR1 and CDR2 from the germline V gene are MDHEN and SYDVKM. With 6 bases removed from V and 2 bases from J, the gap between germline ends came to 15 bases. CDR3 nucleotides: TGTGCCAGCAGGGGGGGACCCGCCCCCACAGATACGCAGTATTTT. Protein sequence: CASRGGPAPTDTQYF.

In this sample, this clonotype turned up a few times. This rearrangement joins TRBV28 to TRBJ2-6, with D perhaps TRBD2 (6 bases). Per the germline V gene, CDR1 is MDHEN and CDR2 is SYDVKM. Trimming cost V 3 bases and J 2 bases, with 14 bases left between them. The CDR3 length is 17 residues. CDR3 amino acids: CASSFGGSLTGANVLTF. CDR3 sequence (DNA): TGTGCCAGCAGTTTTGGAGGGTCTCTTACTGGGGCCAACGTCCTGACTTTC.

On this clonotype itself: At one of its ends the junction is not consistent with the germline gene, which may arise from a read error. J is TRBJ1-2 and V is TRBV7-9, with D possibly being TRBD1 (5 bases). The CDR3 contains 15 residues. The germline gives CDR1 SEHNR, CDR2 FQNEAQ (reference sequence). The CDR3 here is CASSLAEWDQRGYTF. The DNA for the CDR3 is TGTGCCAGCAGCCTAGCTGAGTGGGACCAAAGAGGCTACACCTTC.

The chain has TRBV20-1 and TRBJ2-1; no firm D call. Trimming left V 1 base short and J 2 bases short, with 3 bases between. The CDR3 sequence is 12 residues long. Germline loops: CDR1 DFQATT, CDR2 SNEGSKA (reference sequence). CDR3 amino acids: CSARAAYNEQFF. The CDR3 DNA is TGCAGTGCTAGAGCGGCCTACAATGAGCAGTTCTTC.